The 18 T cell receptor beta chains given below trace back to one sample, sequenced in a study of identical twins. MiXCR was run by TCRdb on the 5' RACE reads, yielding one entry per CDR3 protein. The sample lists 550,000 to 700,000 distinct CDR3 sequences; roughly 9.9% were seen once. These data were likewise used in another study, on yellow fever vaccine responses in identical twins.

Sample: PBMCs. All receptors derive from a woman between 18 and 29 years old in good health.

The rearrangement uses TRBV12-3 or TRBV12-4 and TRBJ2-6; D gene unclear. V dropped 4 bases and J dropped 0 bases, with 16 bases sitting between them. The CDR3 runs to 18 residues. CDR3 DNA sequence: TGTGCCAGCAGTTCCTGGCCAGCAAGCTTCTCTGGGGCCAACGTCCTGACTTTC. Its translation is CASSSWPASFSGANVLTF.

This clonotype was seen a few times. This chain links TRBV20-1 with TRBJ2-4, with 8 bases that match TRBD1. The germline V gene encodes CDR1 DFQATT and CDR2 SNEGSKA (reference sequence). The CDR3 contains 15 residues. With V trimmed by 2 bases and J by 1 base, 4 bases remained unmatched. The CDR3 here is CSARTRQGAKNIQYF. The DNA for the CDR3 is TGCAGTGCTAGAACTCGACAGGGGGCCAAAAACATTCAGTACTTC.

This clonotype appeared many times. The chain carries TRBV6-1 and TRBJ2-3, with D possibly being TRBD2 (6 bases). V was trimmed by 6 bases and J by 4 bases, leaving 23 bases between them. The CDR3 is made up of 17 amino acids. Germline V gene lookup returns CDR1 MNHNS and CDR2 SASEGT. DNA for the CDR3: TGTGCCAGCAGCCCCGAAATGGCGGCGGGATGGGCAGATACGCAGTATTTT. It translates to CASSPEMAAGWADTQYF.

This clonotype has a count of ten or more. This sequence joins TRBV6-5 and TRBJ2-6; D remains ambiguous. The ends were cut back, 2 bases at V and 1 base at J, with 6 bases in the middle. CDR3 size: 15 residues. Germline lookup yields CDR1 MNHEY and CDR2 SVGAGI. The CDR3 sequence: CASSYGVSGANVLTF. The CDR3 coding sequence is TGTGCCAGCAGTTACGGAGTTTCTGGGGCCAACGTCCTGACTTTC.

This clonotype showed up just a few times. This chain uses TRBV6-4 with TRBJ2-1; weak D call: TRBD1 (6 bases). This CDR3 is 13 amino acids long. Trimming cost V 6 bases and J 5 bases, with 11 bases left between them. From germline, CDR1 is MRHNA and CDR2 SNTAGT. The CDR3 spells CASSRDNDNEQFF. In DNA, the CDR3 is TGTGCCAGCAGCCGGGACAACGACAATGAGCAGTTCTTC.

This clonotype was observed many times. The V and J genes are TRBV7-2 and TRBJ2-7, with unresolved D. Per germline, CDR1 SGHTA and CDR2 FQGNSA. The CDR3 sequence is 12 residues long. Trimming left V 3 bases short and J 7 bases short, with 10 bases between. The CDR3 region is CASSFELGEQYF. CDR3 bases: TGTGCCAGCAGCTTCGAACTCGGGGAGCAGTACTTC.

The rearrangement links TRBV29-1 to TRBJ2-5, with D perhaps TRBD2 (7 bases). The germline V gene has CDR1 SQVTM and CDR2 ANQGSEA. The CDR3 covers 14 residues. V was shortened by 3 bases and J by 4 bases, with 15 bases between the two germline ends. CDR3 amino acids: CSVDGSGGSETQYF. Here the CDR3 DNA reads TGCAGCGTTGATGGGTCGGGGGGCTCAGAGACCCAGTACTTC.

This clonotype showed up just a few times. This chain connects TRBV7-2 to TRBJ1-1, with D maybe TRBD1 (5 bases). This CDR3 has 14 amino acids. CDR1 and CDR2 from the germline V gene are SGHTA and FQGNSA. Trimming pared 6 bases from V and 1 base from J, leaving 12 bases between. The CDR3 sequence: CASRSGRRNTEAFF. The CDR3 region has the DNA TGTGCCAGCAGATCGGGACGGAGGAACACTGAAGCTTTCTTT.

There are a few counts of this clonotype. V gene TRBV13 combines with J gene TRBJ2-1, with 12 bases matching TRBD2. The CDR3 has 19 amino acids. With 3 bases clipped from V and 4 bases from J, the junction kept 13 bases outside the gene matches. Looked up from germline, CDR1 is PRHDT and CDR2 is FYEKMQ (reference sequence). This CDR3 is CASSFSETSGSPSYNEQFF. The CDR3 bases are TGTGCCAGCAGCTTTAGTGAGACTAGCGGGAGTCCCAGTTACAATGAGCAGTTCTTC.

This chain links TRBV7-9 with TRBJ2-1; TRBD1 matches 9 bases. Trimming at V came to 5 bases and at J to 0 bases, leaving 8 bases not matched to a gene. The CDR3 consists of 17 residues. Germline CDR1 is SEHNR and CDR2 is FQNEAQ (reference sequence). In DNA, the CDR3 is TGTGCCAGCAGCAAGGGAACAGGGGGCATCTCCTACAATGAGCAGTTCTTC. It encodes CASSKGTGGISYNEQFF.

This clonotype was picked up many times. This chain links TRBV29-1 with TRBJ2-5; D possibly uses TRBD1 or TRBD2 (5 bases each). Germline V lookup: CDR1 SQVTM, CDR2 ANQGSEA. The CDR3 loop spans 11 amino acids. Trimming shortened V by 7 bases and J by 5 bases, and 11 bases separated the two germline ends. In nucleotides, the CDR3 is TGCAGCGCCGGGACCGGGGAGACCCAGTACTTC. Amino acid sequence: CSAGTGETQYF.

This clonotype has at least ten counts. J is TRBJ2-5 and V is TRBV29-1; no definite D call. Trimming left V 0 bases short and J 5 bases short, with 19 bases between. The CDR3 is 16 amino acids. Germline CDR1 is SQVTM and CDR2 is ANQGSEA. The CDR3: CSVEDGPTGVGETQYF. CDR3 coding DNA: TGCAGCGTTGAAGACGGACCGACCGGAGTCGGGGAGACCCAGTACTTC.

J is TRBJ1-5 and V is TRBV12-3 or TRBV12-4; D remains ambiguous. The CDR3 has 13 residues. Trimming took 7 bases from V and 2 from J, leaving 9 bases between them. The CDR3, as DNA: TGTGCCAGCACAGGAGGGCGCAATCAGCCCCAGCATTTT. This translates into CASTGGRNQPQHF.

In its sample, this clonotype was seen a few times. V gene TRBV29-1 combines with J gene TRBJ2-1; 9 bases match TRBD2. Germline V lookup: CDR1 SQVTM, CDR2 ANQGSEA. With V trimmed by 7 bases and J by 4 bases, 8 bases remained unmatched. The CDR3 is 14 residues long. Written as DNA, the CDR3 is TGCAGCGCGACCCTAGCGGGACTTTACAATGAGCAGTTCTTC. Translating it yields CSATLAGLYNEQFF.

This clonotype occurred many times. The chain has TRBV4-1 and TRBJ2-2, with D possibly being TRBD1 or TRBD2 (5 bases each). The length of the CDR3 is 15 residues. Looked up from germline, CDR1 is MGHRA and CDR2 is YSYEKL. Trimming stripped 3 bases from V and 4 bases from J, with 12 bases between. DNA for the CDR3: TGCGCCAGCAGCCAGATACCGGGACCCACCGGGGAGCTGTTTTTT. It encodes CASSQIPGPTGELFF.

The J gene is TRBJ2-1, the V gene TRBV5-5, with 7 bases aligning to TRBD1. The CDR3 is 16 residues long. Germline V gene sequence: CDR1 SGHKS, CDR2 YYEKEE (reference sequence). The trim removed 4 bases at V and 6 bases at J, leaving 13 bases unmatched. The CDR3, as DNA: TGTGCCAGCAGCCATAACGAGGGGGCCGCCGGCAATGAGCAGTTCTTC. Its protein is CASSHNEGAAGNEQFF.

The CDR3 DNA reads as TGCAGTGCCCCCGGTCTCGGCCCGAACACTGAAGCTTTCTTT. Its protein is CSAPGLGPNTEAFF. The chain combines TRBV20-1 with TRBJ1-1; D gene ambiguous. V lost 6 bases to trimming and J lost 1 base, with 15 bases between them. This CDR3 comprises 14 residues. The germline V gene encodes CDR1 DFQATT and CDR2 SNEGSKA (reference sequence).

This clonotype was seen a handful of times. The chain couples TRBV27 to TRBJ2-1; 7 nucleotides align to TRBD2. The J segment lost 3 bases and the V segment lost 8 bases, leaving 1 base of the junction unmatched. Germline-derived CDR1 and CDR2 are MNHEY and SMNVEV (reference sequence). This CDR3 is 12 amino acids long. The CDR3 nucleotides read TGTGCCAGCGGGGAGGGCTACAATGAGCAGTTCTTC. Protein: CASGEGYNEQFF.